The T cell receptor (beta chain) described here comes from a study of cytomegalovirus exposure and HLA in healthy donors. Findings and limits, study-wide: HLA alleles showed associations with 15,000 to 20,000 TCR beta sequences in a later analysis, at a 0.05 false discovery rate. It was reportedly the case that the classifier diagnosed cytomegalovirus status with high specificity and sensitivity. Common viral pathogens seemed to be connected with several of the most significant clusters, according to a later analysis. The sole available immune exposure information was CMV serostatus.

CDR1 is MDHEN and CDR2 is SYDVKM in the germline V gene. The CDR3 consists of 17 residues. J gave up 5 bases and V 6 bases, and 17 bases lay outside the gene matches. Of note for this clone: Antigen specificity is unknown.

A multiplex PCR was run with 60 Vbeta primers and 13 Jbeta primers. Data came from immunoSEQ multiplex PCR; TCRdb stores just in-frame clones and leaves some out. The sample includes some 140,000 clones, approximately 61% of them seen just once. J is TRBJ2-5 and V is TRBV28, with TRBD2 matching over 8 bases. The sequencing sample was made of PBMCs. This TCR derives from a human donor in good health. The DNA for the CDR3 is TGTGCCAGCAGACCCACACGCCGACTAGCGCCGGGGGAGACCCAGTACTTC. Protein sequence: CASRPTRRLAPGETQYF.